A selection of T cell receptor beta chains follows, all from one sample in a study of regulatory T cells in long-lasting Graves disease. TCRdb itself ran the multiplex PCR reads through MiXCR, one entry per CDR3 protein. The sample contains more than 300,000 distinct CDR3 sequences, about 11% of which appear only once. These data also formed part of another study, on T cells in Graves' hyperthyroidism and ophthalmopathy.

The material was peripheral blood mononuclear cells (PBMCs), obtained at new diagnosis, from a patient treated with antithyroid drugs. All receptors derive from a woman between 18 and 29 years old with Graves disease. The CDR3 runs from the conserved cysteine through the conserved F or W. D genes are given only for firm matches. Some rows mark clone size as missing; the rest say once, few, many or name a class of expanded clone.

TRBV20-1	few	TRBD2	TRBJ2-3	TGCGGTGCTAGAGGAGGCGGGAGCTTCACAGATACGCAGTATTTT	CGARGGGSFTDTQYF
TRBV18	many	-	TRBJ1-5	TGTGCCAGCTCACCGGAGGAATATAGCAATCAGCCCCAGCATTTT	CASSPEEYSNQPQHF
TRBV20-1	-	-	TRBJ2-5	TGCAGTGCAGGACCGGACAGCCAAGAGACCCAGTACTTC	CSAGPDSQETQYF
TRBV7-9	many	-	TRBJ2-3	TGTGCCAGCAGCTCATCGAGGCGGGGGCCCGCTACAGATACGCAGTATTTT	CASSSSRRGPATDTQYF
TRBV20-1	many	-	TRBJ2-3	TGCAGTGCTAGAGTTGGGGATGGCACAGATACGCAGTATTTT	CSARVGDGTDTQYF
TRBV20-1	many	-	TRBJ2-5	TGCAGTGCTGGGCTTATCCAAGAGACCCAGTACTTC	CSAGLIQETQYF
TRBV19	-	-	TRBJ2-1	TGTGCCAGTGGCAGACTTACCTACAATGAGCAGTTCTTC	CASGRLTYNEQFF
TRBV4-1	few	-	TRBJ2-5	TGCGCCAGCAGCCATGGAACGGAGCAAGAGACCCAGTACTTC	CASSHGTEQETQYF
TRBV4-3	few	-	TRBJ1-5	TGCGCCAGCAGCCAAGACGCCAGTAGAAGAGGTCAGCCCCAGCATTTT	CASSQDASRRGQPQHF
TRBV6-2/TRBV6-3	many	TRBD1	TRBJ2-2	TGTGCCAGCACCCAGGGGGACCTCTTGGCCGGGGAGCTGTTTTTT	CASTQGDLLAGELFF
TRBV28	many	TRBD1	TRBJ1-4	TGTGCCAGCAGTCCAGAATGGACAGGGGGTGAAAAACTGTTTTTT	CASSPEWTGGEKLFF
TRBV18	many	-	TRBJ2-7	TGTGCCAGCTCACTTCCGACAGGTCCCTACGAGCAGTACTTC	CASSLPTGPYEQYF
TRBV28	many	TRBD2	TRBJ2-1	TGTGCCAGCAGAGAACTAGCGGGAGTCAATGAGCAGTTCTTC	CASRELAGVNEQFF
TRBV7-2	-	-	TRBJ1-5	TGTGCCAGCAGCTTATTAGGAGGGTTCGGGGGCAATCAGCCCCAGCATTTT	CASSLLGGFGGNQPQHF
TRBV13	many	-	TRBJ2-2	TGTGCCAGCAGCTCCGGAGGGGTTTATGGCGGGGAGCTGTTTTTT	CASSSGGVYGGELFF
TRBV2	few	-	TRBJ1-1	TGTGCCCCCCGGGAAGGGAGAGTGAACACTGAAGCTTTCTTT	CAPREGRVNTEAFF
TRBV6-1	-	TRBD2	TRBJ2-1	TGTGCCAGCAGTGAACATCAGCGGGGCAATGAGCAGTTCTTC	CASSEHQRGNEQFF
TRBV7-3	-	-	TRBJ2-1	TGTGCCAGCAGCCTACAGCTCCGAAGCAATGAGCAGTTCTTC	CASSLQLRSNEQFF
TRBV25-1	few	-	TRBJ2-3	TGTGCCAGCAGTGATCCGGGACGGAGCACAGATACGCAGTATTTT	CASSDPGRSTDTQYF
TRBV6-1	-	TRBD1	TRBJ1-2	TGTGCCAGCAGCCCCGGGACAGGGGGGCCCTACTATGGCTACACCTTC	CASSPGTGGPYYGYTF
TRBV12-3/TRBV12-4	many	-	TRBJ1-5	TGTGCCAGCAGTTTCGGGATTAGCAATCAGCCCCAGCATTTT	CASSFGISNQPQHF
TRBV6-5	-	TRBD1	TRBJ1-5	TGTGCCAGCAGTTACGGACCCCGGACAGGGAGCAATCAGCCCCAGCATTTT	CASSYGPRTGSNQPQHF
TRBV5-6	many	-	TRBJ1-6	TGTGCCAGCAGCTCATCGTGGGGGGCAGTTCAGTCACCCCTCCACTTT	CASSSSWGAVQSPLHF
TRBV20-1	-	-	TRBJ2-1	TGCAGTGCTCTTACTCCAGGGATGAAACAGAATGAGCAGTTCTTC	CSALTPGMKQNEQFF
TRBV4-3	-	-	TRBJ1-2	TGCGCCAGCACAAGGTATTACTCAACCGATAACTATGGCTACACCTTC	CASTRYYSTDNYGYTF
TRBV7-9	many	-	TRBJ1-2	TGTGCCAGCAGCTTAACAGGGTACAATGGCTACACCTTC	CASSLTGYNGYTF
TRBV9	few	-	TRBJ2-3	TGTGCCAGCAGCCCCAAGGGGAAAGATACGCAGTATTTT	CASSPKGKDTQYF
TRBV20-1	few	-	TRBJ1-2	TGCAGTGCTCGTAGACCGCCCAACTATGGCTACACCTTC	CSARRPPNYGYTF
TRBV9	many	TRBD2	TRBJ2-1	TGTGCCAGCAGCGCAGAGGTACTAGTGGGGGGGGGTTACAATGAGCAGTTCTTC	CASSAEVLVGGGYNEQFF
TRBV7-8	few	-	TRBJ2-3	TGTGCCAGCAGCCCGCCAGCCGGTAGTGCAGATACGCAGTATTTT	CASSPPAGSADTQYF